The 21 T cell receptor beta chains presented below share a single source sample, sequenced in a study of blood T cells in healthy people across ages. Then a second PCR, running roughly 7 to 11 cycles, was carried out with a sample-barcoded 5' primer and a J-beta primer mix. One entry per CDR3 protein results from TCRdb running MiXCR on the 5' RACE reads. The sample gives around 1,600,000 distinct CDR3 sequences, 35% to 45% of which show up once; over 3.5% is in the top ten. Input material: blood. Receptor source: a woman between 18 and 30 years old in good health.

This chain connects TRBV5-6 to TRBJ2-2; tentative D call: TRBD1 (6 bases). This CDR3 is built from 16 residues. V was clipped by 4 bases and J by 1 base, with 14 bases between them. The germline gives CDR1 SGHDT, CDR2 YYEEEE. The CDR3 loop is CASSPVGGQNTGELFF. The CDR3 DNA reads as TGTGCCAGCAGCCCCGTTGGGGGACAGAACACCGGGGAGCTGTTTTTT. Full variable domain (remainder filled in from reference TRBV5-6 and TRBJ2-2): DAGVTQSPTHLIKTRGQQVTLRCSPKSGHDTVSWYQQALGQGPQFIFQYYEEEERQRGNFPDRFSGHQFPNYSSELNVNALLLGDSALYLCASSPVGGQNTGELFFGEGSRLTVL.

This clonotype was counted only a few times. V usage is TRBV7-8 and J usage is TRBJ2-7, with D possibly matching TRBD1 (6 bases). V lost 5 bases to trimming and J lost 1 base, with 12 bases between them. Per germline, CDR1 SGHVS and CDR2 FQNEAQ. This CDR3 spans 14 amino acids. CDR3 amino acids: CASSNWDTSYEQYF. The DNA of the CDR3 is TGTGCCAGCAGCAACTGGGACACTTCCTACGAGCAGTACTTC. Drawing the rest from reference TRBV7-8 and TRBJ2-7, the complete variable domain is GAGVSQSPRYKVAKRGQDVALRCDPISGHVSLFWYQQALGQGPEFLTYFQNEAQLDKSGLPSDRFFAERPEGSVSTLKIQRTQQEDSAVYLCASSNWDTSYEQYFGPGTRLTVT.

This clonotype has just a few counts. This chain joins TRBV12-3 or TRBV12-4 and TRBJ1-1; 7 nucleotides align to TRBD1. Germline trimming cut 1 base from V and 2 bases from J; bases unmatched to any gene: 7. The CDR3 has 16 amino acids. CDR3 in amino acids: CASSLGRGRGNTEAFF. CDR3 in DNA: TGTGCCAGCAGTTTAGGGAGGGGGCGCGGAAACACTGAAGCTTTCTTT.

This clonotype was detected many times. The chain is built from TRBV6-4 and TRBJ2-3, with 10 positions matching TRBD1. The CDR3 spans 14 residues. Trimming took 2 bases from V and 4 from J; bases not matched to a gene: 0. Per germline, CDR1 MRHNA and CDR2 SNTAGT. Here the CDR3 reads CASSDGQGADTQYF. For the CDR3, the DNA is TGTGCCAGCAGTGACGGACAGGGGGCAGATACGCAGTATTTT.

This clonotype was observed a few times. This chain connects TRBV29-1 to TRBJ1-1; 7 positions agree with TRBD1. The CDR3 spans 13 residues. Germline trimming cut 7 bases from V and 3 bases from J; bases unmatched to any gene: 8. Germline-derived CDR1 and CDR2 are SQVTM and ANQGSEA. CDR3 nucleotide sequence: TGCAGCGCCCAGGGGGTACTAGACACTGAAGCTTTCTTT. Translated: CSAQGVLDTEAFF. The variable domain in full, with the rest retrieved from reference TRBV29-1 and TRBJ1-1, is SAVISQKPSRDICQRGTSLTIQCQVDSQVTMMFWYRQQPGQSLTLIATANQGSEATYESGFVIDKFPISRPNLTFSTLTVSNMSPEDSSIYLCSAQGVLDTEAFFGQGTRLTVV.

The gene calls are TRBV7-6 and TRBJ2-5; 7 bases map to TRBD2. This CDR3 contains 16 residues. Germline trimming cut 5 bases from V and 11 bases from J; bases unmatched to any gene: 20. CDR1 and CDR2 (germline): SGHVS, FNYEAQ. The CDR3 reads CASSTAVAGDSNEQYF. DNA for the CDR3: TGTGCCAGCAGCACAGCCGTGGCGGGAGATTCCAATGAGCAGTACTTC.

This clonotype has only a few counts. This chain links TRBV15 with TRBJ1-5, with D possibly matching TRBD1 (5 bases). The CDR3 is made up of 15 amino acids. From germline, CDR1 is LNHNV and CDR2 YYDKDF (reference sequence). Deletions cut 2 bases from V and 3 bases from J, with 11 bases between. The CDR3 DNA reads TGTGCCACCAGCAGACCTGACAGTGACAATCAGCCCCAGCATTTT. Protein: CATSRPDSDNQPQHF.

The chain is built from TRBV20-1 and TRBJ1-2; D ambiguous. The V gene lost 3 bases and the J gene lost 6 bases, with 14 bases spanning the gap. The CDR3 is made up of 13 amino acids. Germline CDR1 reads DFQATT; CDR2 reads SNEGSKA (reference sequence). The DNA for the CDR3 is TGCAGTGCTAGCATGGGGTTTCCGGATGGCTACACCTTC. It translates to CSASMGFPDGYTF.

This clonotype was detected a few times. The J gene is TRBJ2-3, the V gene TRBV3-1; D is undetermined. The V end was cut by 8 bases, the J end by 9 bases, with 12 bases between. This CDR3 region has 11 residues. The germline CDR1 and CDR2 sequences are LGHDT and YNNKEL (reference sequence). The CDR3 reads CASQVGFTQYF. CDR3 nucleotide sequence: TGTGCCAGCCAAGTCGGATTCACGCAGTATTTT.

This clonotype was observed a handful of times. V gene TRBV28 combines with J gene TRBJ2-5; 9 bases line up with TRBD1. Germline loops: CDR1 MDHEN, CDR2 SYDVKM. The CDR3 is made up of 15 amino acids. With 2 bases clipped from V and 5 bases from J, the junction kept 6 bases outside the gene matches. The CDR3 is CASSLMDRGGETQYF. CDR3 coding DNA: TGTGCCAGCAGTTTAATGGACAGGGGAGGGGAGACCCAGTACTTC.

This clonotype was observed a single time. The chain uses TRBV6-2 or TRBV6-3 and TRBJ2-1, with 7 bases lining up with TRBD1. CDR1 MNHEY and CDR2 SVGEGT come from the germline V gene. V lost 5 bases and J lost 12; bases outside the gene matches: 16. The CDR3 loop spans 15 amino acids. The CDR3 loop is CASSKLRQGNMSQFF. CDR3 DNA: TGTGCCAGCAGTAAACTCCGACAGGGTAATATGTCGCAGTTCTTC.

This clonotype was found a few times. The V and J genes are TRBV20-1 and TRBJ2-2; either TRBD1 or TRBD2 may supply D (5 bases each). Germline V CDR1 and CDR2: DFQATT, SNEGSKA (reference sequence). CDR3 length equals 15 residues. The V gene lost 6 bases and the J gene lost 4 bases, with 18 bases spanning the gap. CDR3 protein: CSARTGTGGTGELFF. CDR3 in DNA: TGCAGTGCCAGGACCGGGACCGGTGGCACCGGGGAGCTGTTTTTT.

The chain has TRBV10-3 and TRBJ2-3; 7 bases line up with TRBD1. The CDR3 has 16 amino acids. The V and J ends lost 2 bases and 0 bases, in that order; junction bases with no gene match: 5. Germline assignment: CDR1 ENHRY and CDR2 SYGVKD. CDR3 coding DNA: TGTGCCATCAGTGAGCCGGACAGGACTAGCACAGATACGCAGTATTTT. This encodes CAISEPDRTSTDTQYF.

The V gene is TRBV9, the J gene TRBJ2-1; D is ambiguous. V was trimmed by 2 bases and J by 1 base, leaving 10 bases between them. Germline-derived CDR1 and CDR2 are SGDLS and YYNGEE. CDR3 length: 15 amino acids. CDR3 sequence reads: CASSVQTESYNEQFF. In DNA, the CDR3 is TGTGCCAGCAGCGTCCAGACCGAATCCTACAATGAGCAGTTCTTC.

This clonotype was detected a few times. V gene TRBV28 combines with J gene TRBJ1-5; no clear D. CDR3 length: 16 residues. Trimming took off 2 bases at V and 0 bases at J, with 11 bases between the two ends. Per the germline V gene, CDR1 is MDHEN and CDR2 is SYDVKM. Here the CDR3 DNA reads TGTGCCAGCAGTTTAGAGGCAGTTTATAGCAATCAGCCCCAGCATTTT. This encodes CASSLEAVYSNQPQHF.

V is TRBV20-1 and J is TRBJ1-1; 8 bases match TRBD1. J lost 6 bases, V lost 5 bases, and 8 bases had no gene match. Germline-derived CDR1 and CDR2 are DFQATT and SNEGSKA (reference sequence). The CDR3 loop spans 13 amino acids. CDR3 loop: CSAGRTGLAEAFF. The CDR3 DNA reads TGCAGTGCTGGACGGACAGGGCTTGCTGAAGCTTTCTTT.

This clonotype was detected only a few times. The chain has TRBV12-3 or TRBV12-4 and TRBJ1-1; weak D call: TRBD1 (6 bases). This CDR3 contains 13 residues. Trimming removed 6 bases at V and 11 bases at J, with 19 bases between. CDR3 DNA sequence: TGTGCCAGCAGCCTCGGGACATTTGCCTCGGCTTTCTTT. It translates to CASSLGTFASAFF.

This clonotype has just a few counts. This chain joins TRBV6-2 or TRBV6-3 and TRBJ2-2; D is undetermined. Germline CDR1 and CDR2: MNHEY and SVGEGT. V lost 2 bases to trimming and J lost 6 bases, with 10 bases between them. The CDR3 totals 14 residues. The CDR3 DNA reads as TGTGCCAGCAGTTACGAGGCCGGGCCCGGGGAGCTGTTTTTT. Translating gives CASSYEAGPGELFF.

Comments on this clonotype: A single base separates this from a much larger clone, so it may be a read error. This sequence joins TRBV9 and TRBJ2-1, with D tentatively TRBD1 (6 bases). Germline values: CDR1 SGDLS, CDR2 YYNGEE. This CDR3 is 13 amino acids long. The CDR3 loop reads CVSSVGGRNEQFF. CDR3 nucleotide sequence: TGTGTCAGCAGCGTAGGGGGACGCAATGAGCAGTTCTTC.

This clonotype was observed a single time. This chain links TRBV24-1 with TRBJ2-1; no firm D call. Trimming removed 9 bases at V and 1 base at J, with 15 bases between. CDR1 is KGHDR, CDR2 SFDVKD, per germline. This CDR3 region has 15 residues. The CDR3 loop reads CATPVVRPSYNEQFF. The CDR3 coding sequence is TGTGCCACCCCGGTGGTGAGACCGTCCTACAATGAGCAGTTCTTC.

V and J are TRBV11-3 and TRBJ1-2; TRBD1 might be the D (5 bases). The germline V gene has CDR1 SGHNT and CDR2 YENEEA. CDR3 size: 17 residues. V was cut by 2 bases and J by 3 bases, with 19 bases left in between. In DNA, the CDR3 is TGTGCCAGCAGCTTACATGGGGCAGGGTCGTTTGACTATGGCTACACCTTC. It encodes CASSLHGAGSFDYGYTF.